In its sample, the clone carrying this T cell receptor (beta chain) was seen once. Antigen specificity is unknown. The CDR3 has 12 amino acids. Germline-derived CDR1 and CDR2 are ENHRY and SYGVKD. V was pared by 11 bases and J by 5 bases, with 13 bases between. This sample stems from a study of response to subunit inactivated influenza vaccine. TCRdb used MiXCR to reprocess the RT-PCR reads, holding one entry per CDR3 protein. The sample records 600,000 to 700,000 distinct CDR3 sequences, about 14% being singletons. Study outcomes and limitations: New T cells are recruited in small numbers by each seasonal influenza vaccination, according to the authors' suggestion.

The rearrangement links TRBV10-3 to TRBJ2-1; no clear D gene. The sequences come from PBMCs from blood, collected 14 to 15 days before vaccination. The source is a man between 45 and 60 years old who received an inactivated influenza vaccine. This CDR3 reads CAARVVDNEQFF. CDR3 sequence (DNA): TGTGCCGCTAGGGTGGTGGACAATGAGCAGTTCTTC.